This is a list of T cell receptor beta chains from one sample in a study of cytomegalovirus exposure and HLA in healthy donors. Produced via immunoSEQ multiplex PCR; TCRdb's table is partial and in-frame only. The data show 150,000 to 200,000 clones, around 83% seen once. Sequenced input: PBMCs. These receptor sequences come from a man between 45 and 60 years old in good health and CMV-seropositive. Both conserved end residues are part of each CDR3. A D gene is named only where the DNA matches it firmly. Size is stated for part of the rows, as once, few or many counts, or as a class when the clone is expanded.

D gene: TRBD1; clone size: .; V gene: TRBV10-3; CDR3 length: 12; J gene: TRBJ2-1; CDR3 protein: CAISGDSNEQFF; CDR3 DNA: TGTGCCATCAGTGGGGACAGCAATGAGCAGTTCTTC
D gene: .; clone size: once; V gene: TRBV27; CDR3 length: 16; J gene: TRBJ1-5; CDR3 protein: CASSLIGVNSNQPQHF; CDR3 DNA: TGTGCCAGCAGTTTAATTGGAGTTAATAGCAATCAGCCCCAGCATTTT
D gene: .; clone size: .; V gene: TRBV5-1; CDR3 length: 14; J gene: TRBJ1-1; CDR3 protein: CASSLNPGNTEAFF; CDR3 DNA: TGCGCCAGCAGCTTAAATCCAGGGAACACTGAAGCTTTCTTT
D gene: .; clone size: once; V gene: TRBV6-4; CDR3 length: 14; J gene: TRBJ1-5; CDR3 protein: CASSESDGDQPQHF; CDR3 DNA: TGTGCCAGCAGCGAGTCGGATGGAGATCAGCCCCAGCATTTT
D gene: TRBD1; clone size: few; V gene: TRBV19; CDR3 length: 14; J gene: TRBJ2-4; CDR3 protein: CASSSWTGRNIQYF; CDR3 DNA: TGTGCCAGTAGTTCCTGGACAGGGAGAAACATTCAGTACTTC
D gene: .; clone size: few; V gene: TRBV21-1; CDR3 length: 14; J gene: TRBJ1-5; CDR3 protein: CASSAGQVLWPQHF; CDR3 DNA: TGTGCCAGCAGCGCGGGACAGGTATTGTGGCCCCAGCATTTT
D gene: TRBD2; clone size: .; V gene: TRBV9; CDR3 length: 18; J gene: TRBJ2-2; CDR3 protein: CASSGGPGLATDTGELFF; CDR3 DNA: TGTGCCAGCAGCGGGGGCCCAGGACTAGCGACTGACACCGGGGAGCTGTTTTTT
D gene: .; clone size: once; V gene: TRBV27; CDR3 length: 15; J gene: TRBJ2-7; CDR3 protein: CASSLSSDSRYEQYF; CDR3 DNA: TGTGCCAGCAGTTTAAGCTCGGACAGTCGATACGAGCAGTACTTC
D gene: .; clone size: .; V gene: TRBV6-6; CDR3 length: 13; J gene: TRBJ2-1; CDR3 protein: CASSYTQRDEQFF; CDR3 DNA: TGTGCCAGCAGTTACACGCAGCGAGATGAGCAGTTCTTC
D gene: .; clone size: .; V gene: TRBV4-1; CDR3 length: 16; J gene: TRBJ1-4; CDR3 protein: CASSLQMRGGNEKLFF; CDR3 DNA: TGCGCCAGCAGCCTCCAGATGAGGGGGGGTAATGAAAAACTGTTTTTT
D gene: TRBD2; clone size: once; V gene: TRBV19; CDR3 length: 16; J gene: TRBJ2-1; CDR3 protein: CASSIVGGGAEDEQFF; CDR3 DNA: TGTGCCAGTAGTATTGTGGGCGGGGGGGCAGAGGATGAGCAGTTCTTC
D gene: .; clone size: .; V gene: TRBV2; CDR3 length: 14; J gene: TRBJ2-4; CDR3 protein: CASMIDLPKNIQYF; CDR3 DNA: TGTGCCAGCATGATAGATCTTCCCAAAAACATTCAGTACTTC
D gene: TRBD1; clone size: .; V gene: TRBV9; CDR3 length: 14; J gene: TRBJ1-5; CDR3 protein: CASSGQGIHQPQHF; CDR3 DNA: TGTGCCAGCAGCGGACAGGGCATCCATCAGCCCCAGCATTTT
D gene: TRBD2; clone size: once; V gene: TRBV5-4; CDR3 length: 17; J gene: TRBJ2-1; CDR3 protein: CASSPELAGGLFDEQFF; CDR3 DNA: TGTGCCAGCAGCCCCGAACTAGCGGGAGGGCTATTTGATGAGCAGTTCTTC
D gene: .; clone size: .; V gene: TRBV6-1; CDR3 length: 16; J gene: TRBJ2-5; CDR3 protein: CASSEVSSALRRPQYF; CDR3 DNA: TGTGCCAGCAGTGAAGTGTCCAGCGCTCTGAGGAGGCCCCAGTACTTC
D gene: .; clone size: once; V gene: TRBV9; CDR3 length: 15; J gene: TRBJ2-1; CDR3 protein: CASSVGVGSYNEQFF; CDR3 DNA: TGTGCCAGCAGCGTCGGGGTGGGCTCCTACAATGAGCAGTTCTTC
D gene: .; clone size: .; V gene: TRBV5-6; CDR3 length: 13; J gene: TRBJ1-1; CDR3 protein: CASSHGGTVEAFF; CDR3 DNA: TGTGCCAGCAGCCATGGGGGGACGGTGGAAGCTTTCTTT
D gene: .; clone size: once; V gene: TRBV28; CDR3 length: 15; J gene: TRBJ2-2; CDR3 protein: CASSLIPQGTGELFF; CDR3 DNA: TGTGCCAGCAGTTTAATCCCCCAGGGGACCGGGGAGCTGTTTTTT
D gene: .; clone size: .; V gene: TRBV10-3; CDR3 length: 14; J gene: TRBJ1-2; CDR3 protein: CAISGLGEKSGYTF; CDR3 DNA: TGTGCCATCAGTGGGCTAGGAGAAAAGTCTGGCTACACCTTC
D gene: .; clone size: .; V gene: TRBV7-2; CDR3 length: 12; J gene: TRBJ2-5; CDR3 protein: CASSLVRETQYF; CDR3 DNA: TGTGCCAGCAGCTTAGTCAGGGAGACCCAGTACTTC
D gene: .; clone size: .; V gene: TRBV6-1; CDR3 length: 15; J gene: TRBJ2-1; CDR3 protein: CASSEGSGQGYSKFF; CDR3 DNA: TGTGCCAGCAGTGAAGGGAGTGGGCAGGGATACAGTAAGTTCTTC
D gene: .; clone size: few; V gene: TRBV19; CDR3 length: 13; J gene: TRBJ2-4; CDR3 protein: CASSGESGNIQYF; CDR3 DNA: TGTGCCAGTAGTGGCGAATCAGGCAACATTCAGTACTTC
D gene: .; clone size: .; V gene: TRBV6-5; CDR3 length: 11; J gene: TRBJ2-7; CDR3 protein: CASSHSYEQYF; CDR3 DNA: TGTGCCAGCAGTCATTCCTACGAGCAGTACTTC
D gene: TRBD1; clone size: .; V gene: TRBV27; CDR3 length: 15; J gene: TRBJ1-3; CDR3 protein: CASRALQGSGNTIYF; CDR3 DNA: TGTGCCAGCAGAGCCCTACAGGGGAGTGGAAACACCATATATTTT
D gene: .; clone size: .; V gene: TRBV28; CDR3 length: 14; J gene: TRBJ2-7; CDR3 protein: CASSFLEEYNEQYF; CDR3 DNA: TGTGCCAGCAGTTTCCTAGAAGAATACAACGAGCAGTACTTC
D gene: .; clone size: .; V gene: TRBV29-1; CDR3 length: 14; J gene: TRBJ2-7; CDR3 protein: CSVEERGSSYEQYF; CDR3 DNA: TGCAGCGTTGAAGAGCGAGGGAGCTCCTACGAGCAGTACTTC
D gene: .; clone size: .; V gene: TRBV19; CDR3 length: 16; J gene: TRBJ1-5; CDR3 protein: CASSMRVGGSNQPQHF; CDR3 DNA: TGTGCCAGTAGTATGAGGGTAGGGGGAAGCAATCAGCCCCAGCATTTT
D gene: TRBD2; clone size: .; V gene: TRBV27; CDR3 length: 14; J gene: TRBJ2-1; CDR3 protein: CASSRLAGNNEQFF; CDR3 DNA: TGTGCCAGCAGTCGGCTAGCGGGGAACAATGAGCAGTTCTTC
D gene: .; clone size: .; V gene: TRBV4-1; CDR3 length: 14; J gene: TRBJ1-1; CDR3 protein: CASSQLRENTEAFF; CDR3 DNA: TGCGCCAGCAGCCAACTGAGAGAGAACACTGAAGCTTTCTTT
D gene: TRBD1; clone size: .; V gene: TRBV7-9; CDR3 length: 15; J gene: TRBJ1-4; CDR3 protein: CASSSRGQASEKLFF; CDR3 DNA: TGTGCCAGCAGCTCGCGGGGACAGGCTAGCGAAAAACTGTTTTTT
D gene: .; clone size: .; V gene: TRBV5-1; CDR3 length: 11; J gene: TRBJ2-7; CDR3 protein: CASSKGREQYF; CDR3 DNA: TGCGCCAGCAGTAAGGGGCGCGAGCAGTACTTC
D gene: .; clone size: .; V gene: TRBV7-9; CDR3 length: 15; J gene: TRBJ1-2; CDR3 protein: CASSLGTATNYGYTF; CDR3 DNA: TGTGCCAGCAGCTTAGGGACAGCTACTAACTATGGCTACACCTTC
D gene: TRBD2; clone size: .; V gene: TRBV6-1; CDR3 length: 15; J gene: TRBJ2-3; CDR3 protein: CASRSAGASTDTQYF; CDR3 DNA: TGTGCCAGCAGGTCAGCGGGGGCTAGCACAGATACGCAGTATTTT
D gene: TRBD1; clone size: once; V gene: TRBV7-6; CDR3 length: 15; J gene: TRBJ1-6; CDR3 protein: CASSAGTGTNSPLHF; CDR3 DNA: TGTGCCAGCAGCGCGGGGACAGGGACAAATTCACCCCTCCACTTT